Presented here are 28 T cell receptor beta chains from one specimen sequenced in a study of blood T cell repertoires in COVID-19. Assay used: immunoSEQ multiplex PCR; TCRdb lists only in-frame clones, some missing. Here the sample spans under 70,000 clones, 90% being singletons. Sequenced sample: peripheral blood. These receptors originate from an older man with acute or convalescent COVID-19.

The rearrangement links TRBV5-1 to TRBJ2-1; D perhaps matches TRBD2 (5 bases). Germline CDR1 reads SGHRS; CDR2 reads YFSETQ. The CDR3 loop spans 14 amino acids. V dropped 3 bases and J dropped 8 bases, with 15 bases sitting between them. The CDR3 here is CASSSTTIVHEQFF. CDR3 coding DNA: TGCGCCAGCAGCTCGACGACTATTGTCCATGAGCAGTTCTTC.

V is TRBV6-5 and J is TRBJ2-1; 8 bases are a match to TRBD2. The V segment lost 1 base and the J segment 4 bases; nucleotides outside the gene matches: 6. The CDR3 runs to 16 residues. Germline CDR1 MNHEY, CDR2 SVGAGI. CDR3 sequence reads: CASSYLRGALYNEQFF. CDR3 sequence (DNA): TGTGCCAGCAGTTACTTGCGGGGGGCCCTGTACAATGAGCAGTTCTTC.

The CDR3: CASSTRGSLTDTQYF. CDR3 DNA sequence: TGTGCCAGCTCAACCCGGGGGAGCCTCACAGATACGCAGTATTTT. The chain joins TRBV18 to TRBJ2-3; TRBD2 is a possible D gene (6 bases). The length of the CDR3 is 15 residues. Germline CDR1 is KGHSH and CDR2 is LQKENI. With 5 bases removed from V and 2 bases from J, the gap between germline ends came to 14 bases.

This chain links TRBV4-1 with TRBJ2-2; 8 positions agree with TRBD1. The CDR3 is made up of 16 amino acids. The J segment lost 7 bases and the V segment lost 0 bases, leaving 7 bases of the junction unmatched. Per germline, CDR1 MGHRA and CDR2 YSYEKL. Here the CDR3 reads CASSQEQGVLVGELFF. The CDR3 DNA reads as TGCGCCAGCAGCCAAGAACAGGGGGTTTTGGTCGGGGAGCTGTTTTTT.

The chain carries TRBV10-3 and TRBJ2-7; maybe TRBD1 (7 bases). CDR1 is ENHRY and CDR2 is SYGVKD in the germline V gene. This CDR3 contains 14 residues. The V end was cut by 4 bases, the J end by 1 base, with 11 bases between. The CDR3 reads CAISVRDRSYEQYF. In DNA, the CDR3 is TGTGCCATCAGTGTGCGGGACAGATCCTACGAGCAGTACTTC.

The rearrangement joins TRBV3-1 (or the pseudogene TRBV3-2) to TRBJ2-7, with 8 nucleotides matching TRBD1. Unmatched junction bases numbered 5, after V lost 2 bases and J lost 5 bases. Germline V CDR1 and CDR2: LGHDT, YNNKEL (reference sequence). This CDR3 has 14 amino acids. CDR3 residues: CASSQRTGTDEQYF. CDR3 bases: TGTGCCAGCAGCCAACGGACAGGGACCGACGAGCAGTACTTC.

The rearrangement links TRBV5-8 to TRBJ2-1, with no clear D. CDR1 is SGHTS, CDR2 YDEGEE, per germline. Trimming took 2 bases from V and 7 from J, leaving 10 bases between them. The CDR3 has 13 residues. The CDR3: CASSFRVWNEQFF. The CDR3 region has the DNA TGTGCCAGCAGCTTTCGGGTTTGGAATGAGCAGTTCTTC.

The V and J genes are TRBV5-6 and TRBJ2-5; D call uncertain. V dropped 4 bases and J dropped 4 bases, with 11 bases sitting between them. This CDR3 spans 13 amino acids. Looked up from germline, CDR1 is SGHDT and CDR2 is YYEEEE. For the CDR3, the DNA is TGTGCCAGCAGCCCCCCCTACCCAGAGACCCAGTACTTC. The encoded protein is CASSPPYPETQYF.

This clone came up once. The chain combines TRBV6-1 with TRBJ2-3; TRBD2 matches at 7 bases. Germline V gene data show CDR1 as MNHNS and CDR2 as SASEGT. CDR3 length: 16 residues. Germline trimming cut 4 bases from V and 2 bases from J; bases unmatched to any gene: 9. The DNA for the CDR3 is TGTGCCAGCAGTGGGGACTACCAATCGTACACAGATACGCAGTATTTT. Translated, it gives CASSGDYQSYTDTQYF.

Only one count was recorded for this clone. This chain joins TRBV30 and TRBJ1-4; 8 bases are a match to TRBD1. From germline, CDR1 is GTSNPN and CDR2 SVGIG (reference sequence). Trimming removed 3 bases from V and 8 bases from J; junction bases left unmatched: 11. This CDR3 has 15 residues. As DNA, the CDR3 is TGTGCCTGGAGGCGCCCGACAGGGGTGGGAGAAAAACTGTTTTTT. This translates into CAWRRPTGVGEKLFF.

The chain combines TRBV19 with TRBJ2-2; D gene ambiguous. V gave up 3 bases and J gave up 3 bases, with 8 bases separating them. The CDR3 sequence is 14 residues long. The germline gives CDR1 LNHDA, CDR2 SQIVND (reference sequence). CDR3 sequence: CASSIGGDTGELFF. DNA for the CDR3: TGTGCCAGTAGTATCGGTGGAGACACCGGGGAGCTGTTTTTT.

The chain joins TRBV2 to TRBJ1-4; D remains unclear. Germline loops: CDR1 SNHLY, CDR2 FYNNEI. This CDR3 is built from 15 residues. V shed 5 bases and J shed 3 bases, with 13 bases lying between them. For the CDR3, the DNA is TGTGCCAGCAGTAGCTACGGGTTCTCTAATGAAAAACTGTTTTTT. Its protein is CASSSYGFSNEKLFF.

The gene calls are TRBV28 and TRBJ2-5; 9 nucleotides match TRBD2. This CDR3 has 15 residues. With V trimmed by 5 bases and J by 2 bases, 6 bases remained unmatched. CDR1 and CDR2 (germline): MDHEN, SYDVKM. CDR3 region: CASSPRTSVQETQYF. The CDR3 coding sequence is TGTGCCAGCAGTCCCAGGACTAGCGTACAAGAGACCCAGTACTTC.

The rearrangement links TRBV30 to TRBJ2-7; D possibly corresponds to TRBD1 (5 bases). Germline V lookup: CDR1 GTSNPN, CDR2 SVGIG (reference sequence). This CDR3 spans 12 amino acids. V shed 1 base and J shed 6 bases, with 10 bases lying between them. CDR3 coding DNA: TGTGCCTGGAGTGGCCAGGGTCTCGAGCAGTACTTC. Translating gives CAWSGQGLEQYF.

Comment on this clone: Different DNA sequences within this sample yield the same CDR3. This chain joins TRBV12-3 or TRBV12-4 and TRBJ1-1, with D possibly matching TRBD1 (5 bases). The CDR3 sequence is 12 residues long. With 6 bases removed from V and 6 bases from J, the gap between germline ends came to 11 bases. The CDR3 spells CASSPQGSEAFF. DNA for the CDR3: TGTGCCAGCAGCCCCCAGGGATCTGAAGCTTTCTTT.

V usage is TRBV5-1 and J usage is TRBJ1-4; tentative D call: TRBD1 (5 bases). This CDR3 region has 15 residues. The V end lost 3 bases, the J end lost 7 bases, and 16 bases lay between the germline ends. Looked up from germline, CDR1 is SGHRS and CDR2 is YFSETQ. The CDR3 is CASSSDSSLGEKLFF. DNA for the CDR3: TGCGCCAGCAGCTCAGACAGCTCCTTGGGTGAAAAACTGTTTTTT.

The chain uses TRBV11-2 and TRBJ2-5, with a tentative D call TRBD1 (6 bases). The CDR3 runs 13 residues. The germline V gene has CDR1 SGHAT and CDR2 FQNNGV. Trimming shortened V by 5 bases and J by 2 bases, and 9 bases separated the two germline ends. The CDR3 is CASSRGFQETQYF. The CDR3 DNA reads as TGTGCCAGCAGCAGGGGGTTTCAAGAGACCCAGTACTTC.

V usage is TRBV7-2 and J usage is TRBJ2-7, with 7 bases matching TRBD1. Germline V CDR1 and CDR2: SGHTA, FQGNSA. After removal of 3 bases from V and 0 bases from J, the junction contained 11 bases not matched to a gene. This CDR3 comprises 17 residues. For the CDR3, the DNA is TGTGCCAGCAGCTTGGCAGGGGGAATGACTATCTCCTACGAGCAGTACTTC. Translated, it gives CASSLAGGMTISYEQYF.

This sequence joins TRBV6-5 and TRBJ2-5, with 8 bases aligning to TRBD1. The germline V gene has CDR1 MNHEY and CDR2 SVGAGI. J was trimmed by 5 bases and V by 8 bases; bases with no gene match: 10. The CDR3 consists of 14 residues. The CDR3 region is CASSGQGRVETQYF. CDR3 nucleotide sequence: TGTGCCAGCTCCGGACAGGGCCGAGTGGAGACCCAGTACTTC.

The CDR3 loop reads CASRFKAGTSGGMNTGELFF. DNA for the CDR3: TGTGCAAGTCGCTTCAAAGCCGGGACTAGCGGGGGGATGAACACCGGGGAGCTGTTTTTT. The V gene is TRBV12-2, the J gene TRBJ2-2; the table gives TRBD2 as D, unverified against the DNA. TRBV12-2 is a pseudogene. CDR3 length equals 20 residues.

This chain links TRBV13 with TRBJ1-2; the match to TRBD1 covers 10 bases. V lost 5 bases and J lost 6; bases outside the gene matches: 6. CDR1 is PRHDT, CDR2 FYEKMQ, per germline (reference sequence). The CDR3 has 14 amino acids. The CDR3 DNA is TGTGCCAGCAGCGAAGGGACAGGGGTCAATGGCTACACCTTC. Encoded protein: CASSEGTGVNGYTF.

This clone showed up just once. The chain couples TRBV19 to TRBJ2-1, with TRBD2 matching 13 bases. The length of the CDR3 is 15 residues. J was trimmed by 7 bases and V by 5 bases; bases with no gene match: 5. Looked up from germline, CDR1 is LNHDA and CDR2 is SQIVND (reference sequence). The CDR3 is CASSLLAGGRNEQFF. The CDR3 DNA reads as TGTGCCAGTAGTCTACTAGCGGGGGGGCGGAATGAGCAGTTCTTC.

J is TRBJ2-7 and V is TRBV6-5; 10 nucleotides align to TRBD1. Germline V gene data show CDR1 as MNHEY and CDR2 as SVGAGI. V shed 6 bases, J shed 0 bases, and the junction held 5 bases outside the gene matches. The length of the CDR3 is 15 residues. CDR3 residues: CASSFRDRGSYEQYF. The DNA of the CDR3 is TGTGCCAGCAGCTTCCGGGACAGGGGCTCCTACGAGCAGTACTTC.

V usage is TRBV11-2 and J usage is TRBJ2-5; possibly TRBD2 for D (6 bases). CDR1 and CDR2 from the germline V gene are SGHAT and FQNNGV. The CDR3 length is 14 residues. V was cut by 5 bases and J by 5 bases, with 15 bases left in between. CDR3 nucleotide sequence: TGTGCCAGCAGCCCAGGGACCCGGGGGGAGACCCAGTACTTC. Amino acids: CASSPGTRGETQYF.

The chain couples TRBV5-4 to TRBJ1-1, with D perhaps TRBD1 (6 bases). Germline V gene data show CDR1 as SGHNT and CDR2 as YYREEE (reference sequence). The V and J ends lost 0 bases and 3 bases respectively, with 12 bases between them. The CDR3 spans 15 residues. As DNA, the CDR3 is TGTGCCAGCAGCTTGGCGGGAGGACAGTACACTGAAGCTTTCTTT. Translated: CASSLAGGQYTEAFF.

This clone has only one observation. The V gene is TRBV6-5, the J gene TRBJ1-1; TRBD1 is a possible D gene (6 bases). Germline values: CDR1 MNHEY, CDR2 SVGAGI. V was cut by 7 bases and J by 0 bases, with 9 bases left in between. This CDR3 is built from 13 residues. DNA for the CDR3: TGTGCCAGCACCAGGACAGTGAACACTGAAGCTTTCTTT. Protein: CASTRTVNTEAFF.

The rearrangement links TRBV5-1 to TRBJ2-5; 10 bases fit TRBD2. Germline V gene sequence: CDR1 SGHRS, CDR2 YFSETQ. After removal of 7 bases from V and 3 bases from J, the junction contained 12 bases not matched to a gene. The CDR3 is made up of 16 amino acids. CDR3 sequence (DNA): TGCGCCAGCGGCGGGCGGAGCGGGGGGGCCGAAGAGACCCAGTACTTC. This encodes CASGGRSGGAEETQYF.

The V gene is TRBV6-1, the J gene TRBJ2-7; perhaps TRBD1 as D (6 bases). Per germline, CDR1 MNHNS and CDR2 SASEGT. The V end lost 1 base, the J end lost 1 base, and 11 bases lay between the germline ends. This CDR3 region has 15 residues. CDR3 nucleotide sequence: TGTGCCAGCAGTGAAGGGACAGCCTCTTCCTACGAGCAGTACTTC. Translated: CASSEGTASSYEQYF.